This T cell receptor beta chain emerged from a study of cytomegalovirus exposure and HLA in healthy donors. Study-level points and caveats: The number of N-insertions in an Asian-associated ancestry cluster was reportedly below the 666-donor mean in a later analysis.

The study sampled nominally healthy donors, though unrecorded immune exposures were likely. This clone came up a few times. As yet, its antigen is unknown. The primer mix had 60 Vbeta and 13 Jbeta primers. Assay: immunoSEQ multiplex PCR; the TCRdb copy retains only in-frame clones and omits some. The sample lists about 160,000 clones, 65% to 90% occurring once. Germline CDR1 MNHEY, CDR2 SVGAGI. V lost 6 bases and J lost 11; bases outside the gene matches: 6. This CDR3 contains 11 residues. Sequencing input: PBMCs. This chain connects TRBV6-5 to TRBJ1-1, with 7 nucleotides matching TRBD1. The clonotype was recovered from a man in his forties or fifties in good health and CMV-seropositive. This CDR3 reads CASRRQGRAFF. The CDR3 region has the DNA TGTGCCAGCAGAAGACAGGGCCGGGCTTTCTTT.